The 30 T cell receptor beta chains in this list originate from one sample, sequenced in a study of cytotoxic CD8 clonotypes in ibrutinib-treated CLL. Some clones are missing from TCRdb's copy, which holds only in-frame ones; the method was immunoSEQ multiplex PCR. The data contain some 50,000 clones, roughly 50% of them singletons. The starting material was PBMCs, obtained after 24 months of ibrutinib treatment. The receptors come from a human donor with chronic lymphocytic leukemia.

This clone turned up a few times. The chain carries TRBV19 and TRBJ2-1; weak D call: TRBD1 (6 bases). V was cut by 10 bases and J by 0 bases, with 16 bases left in between. CDR3 length: 15 residues. The germline CDR1 and CDR2 sequences are LNHDA and SQIVND (reference sequence). The CDR3 DNA reads TGTGCCACTACGAAAGGACAGAACTCCTACAATGAGCAGTTCTTC. Its protein is CATTKGQNSYNEQFF.

There are a few counts of this clone. V and J are TRBV2 and TRBJ1-3, with D tentatively TRBD1 (6 bases). This CDR3 is 17 amino acids long. Germline V CDR1 and CDR2: SNHLY, FYNNEI. Trimming left V 7 bases short and J 0 bases short, with 19 bases between. The CDR3 loop is CASNSGRGGISGNTIYF. The CDR3 nucleotides are TGTGCCAGCAATTCTGGGAGGGGGGGAATCTCTGGAAACACCATATATTTT.

In this sample, this clone turned up many times. The rearrangement joins TRBV9 to TRBJ2-3; 13 bases match TRBD2. Germline V gives CDR1 SGDLS, CDR2 YYNGEE. V gave up 3 bases and J gave up 5 bases; unmatched junction bases: 6. The CDR3 has 16 residues. CDR3 nucleotides: TGTGCCAGCAGCGCCGGGACTAGCGGGACAGTAGATACGCAGTATTTT. Translating gives CASSAGTSGTVDTQYF.

This clone came up a few times. The DNA of the CDR3 is TGTGCCAGCCCCCCTGGAGGGGTCCTCCGCACAGATACGCAGTATTTT. It specifies CASPPGGVLRTDTQYF. The chain recombines TRBV28 with TRBJ2-3; TRBD2 is a possible D gene (6 bases). CDR1 MDHEN and CDR2 SYDVKM come from the germline V gene. The V end lost 8 bases, the J end lost 1 base, and 19 bases lay between the germline ends. This CDR3 is built from 16 residues.

This clone has just a few counts. J is TRBJ1-5 and V is TRBV6-1; D not certain. The germline V and J ends were trimmed by 2 bases and 7 bases, with 6 bases remaining between them. The germline V gene encodes CDR1 MNHNS and CDR2 SASEGT. The CDR3 is made up of 12 amino acids. The CDR3 sequence: CASSEPMQPQHF. CDR3 DNA: TGTGCCAGCAGTGAACCGATGCAGCCCCAGCATTTT.

The chain carries TRBV5-8 and TRBJ2-6; TRBD1 is a possible D gene (6 bases). The germline CDR1 and CDR2 sequences are SGHTS and YDEGEE. The CDR3 contains 18 residues. The V end was cut by 2 bases, the J end by 1 base, with 16 bases between. CDR3 bases: TGTGCCAGCAGCTTCATGGGGGCCCTAGTATCTGGGGCCAACGTCCTGACTTTC. Translation gives CASSFMGALVSGANVLTF.

The chain is built from TRBV7-9 and TRBJ2-2; 7 bases agree with TRBD2. The ends lost 7 bases at V and 1 base at J; junction bases unmatched: 6. The length of the CDR3 is 15 residues. Germline loops: CDR1 SEHNR, CDR2 FQNEAQ (reference sequence). The CDR3 DNA sequence: TGTGCCAGCACCTTGGGCGGGAGGAACACCGGGGAGCTGTTTTTT. It codes for CASTLGGRNTGELFF.

In its sample, this clone was seen many times. The chain uses TRBV18 and TRBJ2-7; no clear D. Germline CDR1 and CDR2: KGHSH and LQKENI. Trimming took off 1 base at V and 2 bases at J, with 12 bases between the two ends. CDR3 length: 15 amino acids. CDR3 bases: TGTGCCAGCTCACCACTGGAGACCGGCCCCTACGAGCAGTACTTC. Translated, it gives CASSPLETGPYEQYF.

This clone was recorded many times. The V call is TRBV19, the J call TRBJ1-6; 9 bases line up with TRBD1. The trim removed 3 bases at V and 10 bases at J, leaving 4 bases unmatched. Per the germline V gene, CDR1 is LNHDA and CDR2 is SQIVND (reference sequence). The CDR3 is 14 residues long. This chain's CDR3 is CASSIPTGGSPLHF. The CDR3 nucleotides are TGTGCCAGTAGTATCCCGACAGGGGGATCACCCCTCCACTTT.

This clone was counted once. The V call is TRBV18, the J call TRBJ1-5, with TRBD1 matching over 7 bases. This CDR3 has 15 residues. The germline CDR1 and CDR2 sequences are KGHSH and LQKENI. V shed 6 bases, J shed 1 base, and the junction held 6 bases outside the gene matches. The CDR3 DNA reads as TGTGCCAGCTCGCCAGACAGGGCCAGCAATCAGCCCCAGCATTTT. It yields the protein CASSPDRASNQPQHF.

By share of the sample, this clone is medium-sized. The chain employs TRBV27 and TRBJ2-1; TRBD2 agrees at 8 bases. Germline V gene data show CDR1 as MNHEY and CDR2 as SMNVEV (reference sequence). This CDR3 is 14 amino acids long. V shed 5 bases and J 8 bases; nucleotides not matched to a gene: 8. Here the CDR3 DNA reads TGTGCCAGCAGTCCCCTTAGCGGGACGGATGAGCAGTTCTTC. Translated: CASSPLSGTDEQFF.

The chain links TRBV9 to TRBJ2-5, with D perhaps given as TRBD1 or TRBD2 (5 bases each). Germline V lookup: CDR1 SGDLS, CDR2 YYNGEE. This CDR3 contains 16 residues. Deletions cut 0 bases from V and 7 bases from J, with 19 bases between. CDR3 residues: CASSVALADSGGTQYF. DNA for the CDR3: TGTGCCAGCAGCGTAGCTTTGGCCGACTCTGGGGGGACCCAGTACTTC.

The chain links TRBV6-5 to TRBJ2-7; the D gene is possibly TRBD1 (6 bases). The CDR3 spans 13 residues. Germline V gives CDR1 MNHEY, CDR2 SVGAGI. V lost 5 bases, J lost 4 bases, and 12 bases lay in between. The CDR3 nucleotides are TGTGCCAGCAGTGTAGGGACAACTTACGAGCAGTACTTC. Amino acid sequence: CASSVGTTYEQYF.

The V gene is TRBV6-6, the J gene TRBJ1-1; no reliable D call. Germline assignment: CDR1 MNHNY and CDR2 SVGAGI (reference sequence). Trimming removed 4 bases at V and 1 base at J, with 7 bases between. The CDR3 is 13 amino acids. The CDR3 loop reads CASSSDQNTEAFF. Here the CDR3 DNA reads TGTGCCAGCAGTTCAGACCAGAACACTGAAGCTTTCTTT.

The rearrangement joins TRBV5-1 to TRBJ1-6; 7 bases line up with TRBD1. The CDR3 consists of 14 residues. V trimming: 1 base; J trimming: 9 bases; junction bases outside the gene matches: 4. Germline assignment: CDR1 SGHRS and CDR2 YFSETQ. The CDR3 spells CASSLTGESSPLHF. The CDR3 region has the DNA TGCGCCAGCAGCTTGACAGGGGAGAGTTCACCCCTCCACTTT.

The V and J genes are TRBV7-6 and TRBJ2-7; tentatively, D is TRBD2 (5 bases). Germline values: CDR1 SGHVS, CDR2 FNYEAQ. CDR3 size: 15 residues. V lost 5 bases and J lost 1, with 15 bases in between. The CDR3 loop is CASSPRLAASYEQYF. CDR3 nucleotides: TGTGCCAGCAGCCCCAGGCTAGCCGCATCCTACGAGCAGTACTTC.

The V and J genes are TRBV6-6 and TRBJ1-1; maybe TRBD1 (6 bases). The ends were cut back, 6 bases at V and 6 bases at J, with 17 bases in the middle. Germline CDR1 reads MNHNY; CDR2 reads SVGAGI (reference sequence). The CDR3 spans 14 residues. The CDR3 region has the DNA TGTGCCAGCAGCCCTCGGGGGCGGGGTTCTGAAGCTTTCTTT. This translates into CASSPRGRGSEAFF.

Concerning this clone itself: A much larger clonotype is one base distant, so this may be a read error. This chain links TRBV30 with TRBJ1-1; D remains unclear. Trimming took 5 bases from V and 1 from J, leaving 14 bases between them. The CDR3 runs 14 residues. The germline V gene has CDR1 GTSNPN and CDR2 SVGIG (reference sequence). In DNA, the CDR3 is TGTGCCTGGGGTGAGAACCCAGGGAACACTGAAGCTTTCTTT. It translates to CAWGENPGNTEAFF. The full variable domain, its missing parts supplied by reference TRBV30 and TRBJ1-1, is SQTIHQWPATLVQPVGSPLSLECTVEGTSNPNLYWYRQAAGRGLQLLFYSVGIGQISSEVPQNLSASRPQDRQFILSSKKLLLSDSGFYLCAWGENPGNTEAFFGQGTRLTVV.

This chain uses TRBV11-2 with TRBJ1-1; D is unresolved. CDR1 is SGHAT, CDR2 FQNNGV, per germline. CDR3 size: 17 residues. V lost 7 bases and J 0 bases, leaving 21 bases between the germline ends. CDR3 loop: CASMLGGGRVMNTEAFF. The CDR3 bases are TGTGCCAGCATGCTGGGAGGAGGGAGGGTGATGAACACTGAAGCTTTCTTT.

This sequence joins TRBV5-1 and TRBJ2-5; D unresolved. The V and J ends lost 5 bases and 5 bases respectively, with 10 bases between them. The CDR3 runs to 12 residues. CDR1 and CDR2 from the germline V gene are SGHRS and YFSETQ. The CDR3 here is CASRSDRETQYF. The CDR3 DNA is TGCGCCAGCAGATCCGACCGGGAGACCCAGTACTTC.

The rearrangement links TRBV6-6 to TRBJ1-1; D not resolved. CDR1 and CDR2 (germline): MNHNY, SVGAGI (reference sequence). Trimming stripped 2 bases from V and 2 bases from J, with 6 bases between. This CDR3 spans 13 amino acids. This CDR3 reads CASSYAENTEAFF. CDR3 nucleotides: TGTGCCAGCAGTTACGCGGAAAACACTGAAGCTTTCTTT.

The V call is TRBV4-2, the J call TRBJ2-3; D is possibly TRBD2 (6 bases). The CDR3 has 14 amino acids. Germline values: CDR1 LGHNA, CDR2 YNFKEQ. Trimming took 3 bases from V and 7 from J, leaving 14 bases between them. The CDR3 sequence: CASSQYGRDNTQYF. As DNA, the CDR3 is TGTGCCAGCAGCCAGTATGGGCGGGATAATACGCAGTATTTT.

The CDR3 sequence: CAGGEGATYNEQFF. Here the CDR3 DNA reads TGTGCCGGAGGGGAAGGCGCTACCTACAATGAGCAGTTCTTC. The chain is built from TRBV10-3 and TRBJ2-1, with D maybe TRBD2 (6 bases). CDR1 and CDR2 (germline): ENHRY, SYGVKD. Trimming removed 11 bases at V and 2 bases at J, with 16 bases between. The CDR3 runs to 14 residues.

This clone was found many times. This chain uses TRBV4-1 with TRBJ1-6; tentative D call: TRBD1 (5 bases). Germline CDR1 reads MGHRA; CDR2 reads YSYEKL. This CDR3 has 13 residues. V was clipped by 6 bases and J by 8 bases, with 11 bases between them. CDR3 nucleotide sequence: TGCGCCAGCAGTTCAAGGGGAGATTCACCCCTCCACTTT. Residues: CASSSRGDSPLHF.

This clone was counted a few times. The chain is built from TRBV2 and TRBJ1-5, with a weak D call TRBD1 (5 bases). Germline V CDR1 and CDR2: SNHLY, FYNNEI. V was shortened by 2 bases and J by 3 bases, with 17 bases between the two germline ends. The CDR3 totals 17 residues. The CDR3 is CASSEPRAMTHNQPQHF. The CDR3 bases are TGTGCCAGCAGTGAACCCAGGGCAATGACGCACAATCAGCCCCAGCATTTT.

This clone has only a few counts. The chain links TRBV21-1 to TRBJ1-5; the table's D call, TRBD1, has no DNA check behind it. TRBV21-1 is an annotated pseudogene. The CDR3 is made up of 13 amino acids. The CDR3 DNA is TGTGCCAGCATAATCAGGAGCAATCAGCCCCAGCATTTT. This sequence encodes CASIIRSNQPQHF.

The V gene is TRBV6-6, the J gene TRBJ1-2; the D gene is possibly TRBD1 (6 bases). From germline, CDR1 is MNHNY and CDR2 SVGAGI (reference sequence). Trimming removed 7 bases at V and 2 bases at J, with 11 bases between. The CDR3 spans 13 residues. In nucleotides, the CDR3 is TGTGCCAGCACCCCCGACAGGAACTATGGCTACACCTTC. This codes for CASTPDRNYGYTF.

This clone was seen repeatedly, ten times or more. This chain connects TRBV4-2 to TRBJ1-1; 9 nucleotides align to TRBD1. CDR1 and CDR2 from the germline V gene are LGHNA and YNFKEQ. V shed 4 bases, J shed 3 bases, and the junction held 6 bases outside the gene matches. The CDR3 has 15 residues. CDR3 sequence: CASSLQTGGDTEAFF. Here the CDR3 DNA reads TGTGCCAGCAGCCTACAGACAGGGGGAGACACTGAAGCTTTCTTT.

The chain uses TRBV5-6 and TRBJ2-7; 7 nucleotides match TRBD1. Germline loops: CDR1 SGHDT, CDR2 YYEEEE. This CDR3 has 17 residues. After removal of 4 bases from V and 3 bases from J, the junction contained 16 bases not matched to a gene. DNA for the CDR3: TGTGCCAGCAGCCCGAGGACAGGATATAGATTAATCTACGAGCAGTACGTC. Its protein product is CASSPRTGYRLIYEQYV.

This clone was seen more than once but under ten times. This chain joins TRBV10-3 and TRBJ1-5; D not resolved. Germline assignment: CDR1 ENHRY and CDR2 SYGVKD. The CDR3 sequence is 11 residues long. Deletions cut 8 bases from V and 6 bases from J, with 8 bases between. Here the CDR3 DNA reads TGTGCCATCTCTTTGAGTCAGCCCCAGCATTTT. It encodes CAISLSQPQHF.